This passage covers 16 T cell receptor beta chains from one sample sequenced in a study of blood T cell repertoires in COVID-19. The assay was immunoSEQ multiplex PCR, and TCRdb's table has in-frame clones only and misses some. The sample includes roughly 65,000 clones, 75% to 80% seen only once; the top ten take more than 45%. Sequencing was done on a sample of peripheral blood. The receptors shown here come from a human donor in a cohort sampled during active COVID-19.

The gene calls are TRBV24-1 and TRBJ1-5; D is unclear. CDR1 is KGHDR and CDR2 is SFDVKD in the germline V gene. CDR3 size: 15 residues. Trimming shortened V by 9 bases and J by 4 bases, and 18 bases separated the two germline ends. In DNA, the CDR3 is TGTGCCACCCCTGCTAGTCAGGAGGCAAATCAGCCCCAGCATTTT. Its protein product is CATPASQEANQPQHF.

This clone turned up a few times. The rearrangement uses TRBV7-9 and TRBJ1-5; TRBD1 might be the D (6 bases). V lost 1 base, J lost 4 bases, and 14 bases lay in between. CDR3 length equals 16 residues. Germline-derived CDR1 and CDR2 are SEHNR and FQNEAQ (reference sequence). CDR3 in DNA: TGTGCCAGCAGCTTAGGATCCGGGACAAATAATCAGCCCCAGCATTTT. Translation: CASSLGSGTNNQPQHF.

The chain links TRBV10-1 to TRBJ1-2; perhaps TRBD1 as D (6 bases). In germline, CDR1 is WNHNN, CDR2 SYGVQD (reference sequence). This CDR3 is built from 13 residues. V lost 8 bases and J 4 bases, leaving 14 bases between the germline ends. CDR3 sequence: CASGGAEGYGYTF. Here the CDR3 DNA reads TGCGCCAGCGGGGGGGCAGAGGGCTATGGCTACACCTTC.

The sample holds many counts of this clone. The chain recombines TRBV7-8 with TRBJ2-1; a possible D gene is TRBD1 (6 bases). Trimming left V 4 bases short and J 6 bases short, with 19 bases between. The CDR3 has 16 amino acids. Germline CDR1 SGHVS, CDR2 FQNEAQ. The CDR3 DNA reads as TGTGCCAGCAGCTCTCACAGGGCGATCCTGGCCAATGAGCAGTTCTTC. It specifies CASSSHRAILANEQFF. Drawing the rest from reference TRBV7-8 and TRBJ2-1, the complete variable domain is GAGVSQSPRYKVAKRGQDVALRCDPISGHVSLFWYQQALGQGPEFLTYFQNEAQLDKSGLPSDRFFAERPEGSVSTLKIQRTQQEDSAVYLCASSSHRAILANEQFFGPGTRLTVL.

This clone was seen a handful of times. J is TRBJ1-3 and V is TRBV2, with 7 bases aligning to TRBD1. The germline gives CDR1 SNHLY, CDR2 FYNNEI. This CDR3 spans 17 amino acids. The J segment lost 2 bases and the V segment lost 6 bases, leaving 13 bases of the junction unmatched. The CDR3: CASRTSTGTVAGNTIYF. The CDR3, as DNA: TGTGCCAGCAGGACATCGACAGGGACGGTCGCTGGAAACACCATATATTTT. Complete variable domain (other parts from reference TRBV2 and TRBJ1-3): EPEVTQTPSHQVTQMGQEVILRCVPISNHLYFYWYRQILGQKVEFLVSFYNNEISEKSEIFDDQFSVERPDGSNFTLKIRSTKLEDSAMYFCASRTSTGTVAGNTIYFGEGSWLTVV.

The V and J genes are TRBV6-2 or TRBV6-3 and TRBJ1-2; maybe TRBD1 (5 bases). There are 13 residues in the CDR3. V was shortened by 6 bases and J by 6 bases, with 14 bases between the two germline ends. Per germline, CDR1 MNHEY and CDR2 SVGEGT. The CDR3 region has the DNA TGTGCCAGCAGCCGTACAGGCTCCGATGGCTACACCTTC. Encoded protein: CASSRTGSDGYTF.

This clone occurred a few times. V is TRBV5-1 and J is TRBJ1-1; possibly TRBD1 for D (5 bases). The CDR3 contains 13 residues. Trimming removed 7 bases from V and 2 bases from J, with 12 bases in between. CDR1 is SGHRS, CDR2 YFSETQ, per germline. CDR3 DNA: TGCGCCAGCGCTGGAGGGGCCAACACTGAAGCTTTCTTT. Translation: CASAGGANTEAFF.

J is TRBJ2-6 and V is TRBV6-5; D might be TRBD1 (5 bases). The CDR3 loop spans 15 amino acids. CDR1 is MNHEY and CDR2 is SVGAGI in the germline V gene. V was shortened by 5 bases and J by 0 bases, with 8 bases between the two germline ends. CDR3 DNA: TGTGCCAGCAGTAGCACAGGCTCTGGGGCCAACGTCCTGACTTTC. Translation: CASSSTGSGANVLTF.

The CDR3: CASSLVGRGVDSNQPQHF. The CDR3 bases are TGTGCCAGCAGCTTGGTCGGGAGGGGGGTCGATAGCAATCAGCCCCAGCATTTT. The chain carries TRBV5-8 and TRBJ1-5; possible D gene TRBD1, 6 bases. This CDR3 region has 18 residues. Trimming left V 0 bases short and J 0 bases short, with 16 bases between. Looked up from germline, CDR1 is SGHTS and CDR2 is YDEGEE. Combining the CDR3 with reference TRBV5-8 and TRBJ1-5 gives the whole variable domain EAGVTQSPTHLIKTRGQQATLRCSPISGHTSVYWYQQALGLGLQFLLWYDEGEERNRGNFPPRFSGRQFPNYSSELNVNALELEDSALYLCASSLVGRGVDSNQPQHFGDGTRLSIL.

This chain connects TRBV6-6 to TRBJ2-7, with 9 positions matching TRBD1. V gave up 7 bases and J gave up 3 bases; unmatched junction bases: 10. Looked up from germline, CDR1 is MNHNY and CDR2 is SVGAGI (reference sequence). CDR3 size: 15 residues. This CDR3 is CASKLQGADFYEQYF. Written as DNA, the CDR3 is TGTGCCAGCAAATTACAGGGGGCGGACTTCTACGAGCAGTACTTC.

This clone was seen only a few times. The chain has TRBV28 and TRBJ1-6; no definite D call. Germline V gene sequence: CDR1 MDHEN, CDR2 SYDVKM. The V end was cut by 3 bases, the J end by 8 bases, with 5 bases between. The CDR3 loop spans 12 amino acids. CDR3 loop: CASSFTDSPLHF. The CDR3 nucleotides read TGTGCCAGCAGTTTTACTGATTCACCCCTCCACTTT.

The chain recombines TRBV10-3 with TRBJ2-1; D is undetermined. Trimming took off 0 bases at V and 0 bases at J, with 9 bases between the two ends. From germline, CDR1 is ENHRY and CDR2 SYGVKD. This CDR3 contains 16 residues. As DNA, the CDR3 is TGTGCCATCAGTGAGTCGGGCGCAGTCTCCTACAATGAGCAGTTCTTC. Its translation: CAISESGAVSYNEQFF.

J is TRBJ2-5 and V is TRBV10-2; D not certain. The germline gives CDR1 WSHSY, CDR2 SAAADI. The CDR3 covers 13 residues. Trimming removed 4 bases from V and 2 bases from J, with 8 bases in between. CDR3 amino acids: CASSVSEQETQYF. CDR3 nucleotides: TGCGCCAGCAGTGTGTCCGAGCAAGAGACCCAGTACTTC.

The chain recombines TRBV9 with TRBJ2-3; no clear D gene. The germline gives CDR1 SGDLS, CDR2 YYNGEE. The CDR3 consists of 14 residues. Trimming stripped 0 bases from V and 6 bases from J, with 11 bases between. In nucleotides, the CDR3 is TGTGCCAGCAGCGTAGGTTCAGTTTCGGATACGCAGTATTTT. Protein product: CASSVGSVSDTQYF.

CDR3 nucleotide sequence: TGTGCCAGCAGTGAACTAGCGGGAGCCCAAGAGACCCAGTACTTC. Its protein is CASSELAGAQETQYF. This rearrangement joins TRBV2 to TRBJ2-5, with 10 bases matching TRBD2. The CDR3 spans 15 residues. V lost 2 bases and J lost 1; bases outside the gene matches: 1. The germline gives CDR1 SNHLY, CDR2 FYNNEI.

This clone was detected a few times. V usage is TRBV19 and J usage is TRBJ2-3; the match to TRBD2 covers 10 bases. Germline V CDR1 and CDR2: LNHDA, SQIVND (reference sequence). This CDR3 contains 18 residues. Trimming removed 0 bases from V and 2 bases from J; junction bases left unmatched: 8. CDR3 in DNA: TGTGCCAGTAGTATAGAAAAGACTAGCGGGTCTTTCACAGATACGCAGTATTTT. Amino acids: CASSIEKTSGSFTDTQYF. Supplemented by reference TRBV19 and TRBJ2-3, the full variable domain reads DGGITQSPKYLFRKEGQNVTLSCEQNLNHDAMYWYRQDPGQGLRLIYYSQIVNDFQKGDIAEGYSVSREKKESFPLTVTSAQKNPTAFYLCASSIEKTSGSFTDTQYFGPGTRLTVL.